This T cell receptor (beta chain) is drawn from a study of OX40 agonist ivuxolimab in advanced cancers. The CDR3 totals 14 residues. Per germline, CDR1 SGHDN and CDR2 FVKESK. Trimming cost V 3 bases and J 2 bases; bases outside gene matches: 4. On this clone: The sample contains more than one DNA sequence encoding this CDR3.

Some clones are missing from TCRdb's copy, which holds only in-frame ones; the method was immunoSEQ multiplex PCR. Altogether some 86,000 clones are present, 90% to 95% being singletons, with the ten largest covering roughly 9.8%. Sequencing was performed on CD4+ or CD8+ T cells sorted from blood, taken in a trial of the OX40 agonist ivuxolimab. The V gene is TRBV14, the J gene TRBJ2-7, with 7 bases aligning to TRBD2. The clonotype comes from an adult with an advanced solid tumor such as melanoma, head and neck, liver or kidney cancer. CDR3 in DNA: TGTGCCAGCAGCCAGGGCGGGAGTCCCTACGAGCAGTACTTC. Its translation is CASSQGGSPYEQYF.